This is a list of T cell receptor beta chains from one sample in a study of cytomegalovirus exposure and HLA in healthy donors. Assay used: immunoSEQ multiplex PCR; TCRdb lists only in-frame clones, some missing. Of more than 75,000 clones in the sample, almost 85% were seen once. The sample comprised PBMCs. The receptors here all came from a woman under 30 in good health and CMV-seropositive. CDR3s include the opening cysteine and the closing phenylalanine or tryptophan. The D gene is left open where the match is weak.

J gene | D gene | V gene | CDR3 DNA | CDR3 protein
TRBJ2-7 | NA | TRBV5-1 | TGCGCCAGCAGCTTGGGGGACACCTACGAGCAGTACTTC | CASSLGDTYEQYF
TRBJ2-3 | TRBD2 | TRBV5-1 | TGCGCCAGCAGCTTGGAAGCGGGAGGCACAGATACGCAGTATTTT | CASSLEAGGTDTQYF
TRBJ2-3 | NA | TRBV10-3 | TGTGCCATCAGTAGCACCAGGGAGGTCGGCACAGATACGCAGTATTTT | CAISSTREVGTDTQYF
TRBJ1-3 | NA | TRBV4-1 | TGCGCCAGCAGCCAATCTATGGTCTCTGGAAACACCATATATTTT | CASSQSMVSGNTIYF
TRBJ2-7 | TRBD2 | TRBV28 | TGTGCCAGCAGTCCGCGTAGCGGGAGGGCCTTTATGTACGAGCAGTACTTC | CASSPRSGRAFMYEQYF
TRBJ2-7 | TRBD2 | TRBV9 | TGTGCCAGCAGCGTAGTAGCGGGGGAGACCTACGAGCAGTACTTC | CASSVVAGETYEQYF
TRBJ2-7 | TRBD2 | TRBV9 | TGTGCCAGCAGCGTACTAGCGGAAGTAGGCGAGCAGTACTTC | CASSVLAEVGEQYF
TRBJ1-3 | TRBD1 | TRBV9 | TGTGCCAGCAGCTCACCGGACAGGGGCGAAAACACCATATATTTT | CASSSPDRGENTIYF
TRBJ2-5 | TRBD2 | TRBV5-1 | TGCGCCAGCAGCTTTGGACTAGCGGGAGGAGAGACCCAGTACTTC | CASSFGLAGGETQYF
TRBJ1-1 | NA | TRBV11-2 | TGTGCCAGCAGCTTAGGCAGAATGAACACTGAAGCTTTCTTT | CASSLGRMNTEAFF
TRBJ2-2 | NA | TRBV27 | TGTGCCAGCAGCCCAACCATCCCGGGGACCGGGGAGCTGTTTTTT | CASSPTIPGTGELFF